The source of this TCR beta chain is a study of CD8+CD57+ T cells in acquired aplastic anemia. This CDR3 is 14 amino acids long. Germline values: CDR1 SGHRS, CDR2 YFSETQ. Losses at the gene ends were 4 bases for V and 3 bases for J; bases not matched to a gene: 7. Genomic DNA, serving as template, underwent TCR beta VDJ and CDR3 profiling. TCRdb passed the reads through MiXCR, listing each CDR3 protein once. The sample lists 200,000 or so distinct CDR3 sequences; 65% were seen once. Individuals selected for sequencing had exhibited CD8+CD57+ cell expansion on flow cytometry. This chain uses TRBV5-1 with TRBJ2-7, with 7 bases fitting TRBD1. The sample was sorted CD4+, CD8+, or CD8+CD57+ T cells (not recorded which) from PBMCs. The sequence came from a human donor with aplastic anemia. CDR3 DNA sequence: TGCGCCAGCAGCAGGGACAGACCAGACTACGAGCAGTACTTC. It yields the protein CASSRDRPDYEQYF.